This TCR beta chain was documented in a study of Tregs in tolerant kidney transplant recipients. Whole-study results and caveats: Validation in larger populations is needed because few patients were studied.

CDR1 SGHNT and CDR2 YENEEA come from the germline V gene. The CDR3 has 18 residues. Losses at the gene ends were 1 base for V and 5 bases for J; bases not matched to a gene: 11. About this clone itself: Its antigen is not known.

Mixed chimerism was transient after nonmyeloablative marrow transplants from related graft donors. Unstimulated Tregs (CD4+CD25+CD127-) and CD4+CD25- non-Tregs were sorted from PBMCs. Method: immunoSEQ multiplex PCR; TCRdb's copy keeps in-frame clones and lacks some. In the table there are tens of thousands of clones, approximately 93% of which are singletons. The chain combines TRBV11-3 with TRBJ2-1; the match to TRBD1 covers 10 bases. Sequencing used CD4+ T cells from blood (PBMCs), obtained 12 months after the transplant. This TCR derives from a human patient who received a combined kidney and bone marrow transplant. Some T cells may originate from the graft donor. The DNA for the CDR3 is TGTGCCAGCAGCTTAGGCCTTCAGTTGGGACAGGGGAACAATGAGCAGTTCTTC. As protein: CASSLGLQLGQGNNEQFF.